Shown below are 27 T cell receptor beta chains from a single sample sequenced in a study of cytomegalovirus exposure and HLA in healthy donors. Data came from immunoSEQ multiplex PCR; TCRdb stores just in-frame clones and leaves some out. The table shows tens of thousands of clones, with approximately 93% occurring only once. Sequencing input: PBMCs. These receptors came from a man aged 18-30 years in good health and CMV-seropositive.

This chain uses TRBV28 with TRBJ2-7; D is possibly TRBD2 (7 bases). CDR1 MDHEN and CDR2 SYDVKM come from the germline V gene. Trimming pared 6 bases from V and 2 bases from J, leaving 14 bases between. CDR3 length: 14 residues. CDR3 sequence reads: CASSLGGATYEQYF. CDR3 bases: TGTGCCAGCAGCCTAGGGGGGGCTACCTACGAGCAGTACTTC.

The rearrangement uses TRBV7-9 and TRBJ1-4; D call uncertain. From germline, CDR1 is SEHNR and CDR2 FQNEAQ (reference sequence). This CDR3 contains 16 residues. Deletions cut 1 base from V and 3 bases from J, with 12 bases between. The DNA for the CDR3 is TGTGCCAGCAGCTTAGGGACGGGAATGGCTAATGAAAAACTGTTTTTT. The encoded protein is CASSLGTGMANEKLFF.

This sequence joins TRBV30 and TRBJ1-5; D not certain. With 2 bases removed from V and 1 base from J, the gap between germline ends came to 6 bases. Germline V gene sequence: CDR1 GTSNPN, CDR2 SVGIG (reference sequence). CDR3 length: 13 amino acids. The CDR3 protein is CAWSPSSNQPQHF. The CDR3 DNA follows: TGTGCCTGGAGTCCCTCGAGCAATCAGCCCCAGCATTTT.

Remarks on this clone: Other DNA sequences in this sample translate to the same CDR3. The V and J genes are TRBV29-1 and TRBJ2-2, with D perhaps matching TRBD2 (7 bases). The V end lost 5 bases, the J end lost 5 bases, and 18 bases lay between the germline ends. From germline, CDR1 is SQVTM and CDR2 ANQGSEA. CDR3 length equals 15 residues. CDR3: CSVSLRGGLTGELFF. The DNA for the CDR3 is TGCAGCGTTTCCCTGAGGGGGGGGCTGACCGGGGAGCTGTTTTTT.

The gene calls are TRBV19 and TRBJ2-2; 7 nucleotides agree with TRBD2. This CDR3 contains 13 residues. V was pared by 11 bases and J by 6 bases, with 9 bases of the junction left unmatched. The germline CDR1 and CDR2 sequences are LNHDA and SQIVND (reference sequence). DNA of the CDR3: TGTGCCGCAGGACTAGTCCCAGCCGGGGAGCTGTTTTTT. This sequence encodes CAAGLVPAGELFF.

The V call is TRBV27, the J call TRBJ1-2, with 7 positions matching TRBD1. CDR1 is MNHEY and CDR2 is SMNVEV in the germline V gene (reference sequence). J was trimmed by 3 bases and V by 5 bases; bases with no gene match: 12. This CDR3 region has 16 residues. Written as DNA, the CDR3 is TGTGCCAGCAGTCCGAGAGGGGGCGCCCCCCACTATGGCTACACCTTC. As protein: CASSPRGGAPHYGYTF.

V usage is TRBV19 and J usage is TRBJ1-4; D gene ambiguous. V shed 4 bases and J shed 0 bases, with 12 bases lying between them. The germline V gene encodes CDR1 LNHDA and CDR2 SQIVND (reference sequence). This CDR3 contains 16 residues. In DNA, the CDR3 is TGTGCCAGTAGTACCACGCGACTAGCAACTAATGAAAAACTGTTTTTT. Amino acid sequence: CASSTTRLATNEKLFF.

The chain employs TRBV29-1 and TRBJ2-2; a weak D match, TRBD1 (6 bases). The ends were cut back, 4 bases at V and 6 bases at J, with 18 bases in the middle. CDR3 length: 15 residues. CDR1 is SQVTM and CDR2 is ANQGSEA in the germline V gene. DNA of the CDR3: TGCAGCGTTGCGGTGGGGACAATAATTCCCGGGGAGCTGTTTTTT. As protein: CSVAVGTIIPGELFF.

This chain connects TRBV19 to TRBJ2-2, with 7 nucleotides matching TRBD1. This CDR3 has 13 residues. The V gene end was trimmed by 6 bases and the J gene end by 6 bases; junction bases not matched to a gene: 4. Germline CDR1 reads LNHDA; CDR2 reads SQIVND (reference sequence). Written as DNA, the CDR3 is TGTGCCAGTAGCTCAGACAGGGCCGGGGAGCTGTTTTTT. As protein: CASSSDRAGELFF.

The gene calls are TRBV28 and TRBJ1-3; 7 positions agree with TRBD1. The CDR3 extends over 14 amino acids. Per the germline V gene, CDR1 is MDHEN and CDR2 is SYDVKM. Unmatched junction bases numbered 7, after V lost 11 bases and J lost 0 bases. CDR3 nucleotides: TGTGCCTCTCGACAGGGAGCCTCTGGAAACACCATATATTTT. It is translated as CASRQGASGNTIYF.

V and J are TRBV11-2 and TRBJ2-5, with a weak D call TRBD2 (6 bases). CDR3 length equals 15 residues. Trimming took 4 bases from V and 4 from J, leaving 16 bases between them. Per the germline V gene, CDR1 is SGHAT and CDR2 is FQNNGV. CDR3 bases: TGTGCCAGCAGCTACCCCATCGGGAGAGCAGAGACCCAGTACTTC. Translating gives CASSYPIGRAETQYF.

V and J are TRBV7-2 and TRBJ1-2; 9 bases line up with TRBD1. V lost 0 bases, J lost 2 bases, and 7 bases stayed unmatched. CDR3 length: 17 residues. The germline V gene encodes CDR1 SGHTA and CDR2 FQGNSA. CDR3: CASSLAPGQGENYGYTF. The CDR3 region has the DNA TGTGCCAGCAGCTTAGCGCCGGGACAGGGTGAAAACTATGGCTACACCTTC. The full variable domain, rest sourced from reference TRBV7-2 and TRBJ1-2, is GAGVSQSPSNKVTEKGKDVELRCDPISGHTALYWYRQSLGQGLEFLIYFQGNSAPDKSGLPSDRFSAERTGGSVSTLTIQRTQQEDSAVYLCASSLAPGQGENYGYTFGSGTRLTVV.

The chain recombines TRBV5-1 with TRBJ1-4; TRBD1 agrees at 8 bases. Germline-derived CDR1 and CDR2 are SGHRS and YFSETQ. CDR3 size: 15 residues. V was pared by 1 base and J by 8 bases, with 7 bases of the junction left unmatched. DNA of the CDR3: TGCGCCAGCAGCTTGTCCGGACAGGGAACCGAAAAACTGTTTTTT. It is translated as CASSLSGQGTEKLFF.

The chain links TRBV27 to TRBJ2-3; 11 nucleotides agree with TRBD2. CDR3 size: 15 residues. V lost 3 bases to trimming and J lost 6 bases; unmatched junction nucleotides: 5. Germline-derived CDR1 and CDR2 are MNHEY and SMNVEV (reference sequence). The CDR3 DNA sequence: TGTGCCAGCAGTTTGTTAGCGGGGGGGCGGGATACGCAGTATTTT. Protein: CASSLLAGGRDTQYF.

The chain recombines TRBV19 with TRBJ1-4, with 7 bases aligning to TRBD1. The germline V gene encodes CDR1 LNHDA and CDR2 SQIVND (reference sequence). The CDR3 covers 15 residues. V was pared by 3 bases and J by 7 bases, with 8 bases of the junction left unmatched. The chain's CDR3 is CASSIWRGRSEKLFF. The CDR3, as DNA: TGTGCCAGTAGTATCTGGAGGGGGCGCAGTGAAAAACTGTTTTTT.

V gene TRBV6-6 combines with J gene TRBJ1-3; D is undetermined. V was clipped by 7 bases and J by 8 bases, with 18 bases between them. CDR1 is MNHNY, CDR2 SVGAGI, per germline (reference sequence). This CDR3 spans 14 amino acids. In DNA form, the CDR3 reads TGTGCCAGCACCTACCCCAAGGCGCGGGACACCATATATTTT. This codes for CASTYPKARDTIYF.

This chain joins TRBV27 and TRBJ2-2, with D perhaps TRBD1 (6 bases). The CDR3 covers 12 residues. V was trimmed by 5 bases and J by 7 bases, leaving 8 bases between them. CDR1 MNHEY and CDR2 SMNVEV come from the germline V gene (reference sequence). CDR3 in DNA: TGTGCCAGCAGTCTAGGGGGCGGGGAGCTGTTTTTT. It is translated as CASSLGGGELFF.

The chain carries TRBV5-6 and TRBJ2-7; no reliable D call. Germline lookup yields CDR1 SGHDT and CDR2 YYEEEE. The ends were cut back, 0 bases at V and 0 bases at J, with 7 bases in the middle. CDR3 length: 14 amino acids. CDR3 region: CASSLALGSYEQYF. The DNA for the CDR3 is TGTGCCAGCAGCTTGGCCCTAGGCTCCTACGAGCAGTACTTC.

The CDR3 nucleotides are TGTGCCAGCCTAGGGTTGGGAGGCACCGGGGAGCTGTTTTTT. Its translation is CASLGLGGTGELFF. The chain recombines TRBV27 with TRBJ2-2; possible D gene TRBD2, 6 bases. This CDR3 is 14 amino acids long. Trimming cost V 8 bases and J 4 bases, with 14 bases left between them. The germline CDR1 and CDR2 sequences are MNHEY and SMNVEV (reference sequence).

The V call is TRBV6-7, the J call TRBJ1-5; no clear D. TRBV6-7 is labeled an ORF, and its function is uncertain. Between the trimmed V and J ends, which lost 0 bases and 4 bases, there was a span of 10 bases. The length of the CDR3 is 15 residues. The CDR3 coding sequence is TGTGCCAGCAGTTACTCGAAACGAGGAAATCAGCCCCAGCATTTT. It yields the protein CASSYSKRGNQPQHF.

This clone was observed once. The gene calls are TRBV6-5 and TRBJ2-7, with 9 bases lining up with TRBD1. The CDR3 totals 13 residues. CDR1 and CDR2 from the germline V gene are MNHEY and SVGAGI. The ends lost 6 bases at V and 7 bases at J; junction bases unmatched: 7. CDR3 coding DNA: TGTGCCAGCAGACAAAGGGACAGGGTAGAGCAGTACTTC. Its translation is CASRQRDRVEQYF.

The rearrangement links TRBV19 to TRBJ1-5; D is possibly TRBD1 (6 bases). This CDR3 is 16 amino acids long. V lost 2 bases to trimming and J lost 1 base, with 12 bases between them. CDR1 is LNHDA, CDR2 SQIVND, per germline (reference sequence). CDR3 DNA: TGTGCCAGTAGTATACGTCCAACAGGGAGCAATCAGCCCCAGCATTTT. The encoded protein is CASSIRPTGSNQPQHF. Based on the CDR3 plus reference TRBV19 and TRBJ1-5, the full variable domain is DGGITQSPKYLFRKEGQNVTLSCEQNLNHDAMYWYRQDPGQGLRLIYYSQIVNDFQKGDIAEGYSVSREKKESFPLTVTSAQKNPTAFYLCASSIRPTGSNQPQHFGDGTRLSIL.

This clone came up once. The CDR3 DNA reads as TGTGCCAGCAGTTACTCCGGTGGAGAGACCCAGTACTTC. This encodes CASSYSGGETQYF. V and J are TRBV6-6 and TRBJ2-5; D not resolved. Between the trimmed V and J ends, which lost 0 bases and 4 bases, there was a span of 6 bases. CDR1 and CDR2 from the germline V gene are MNHNY and SVGAGI (reference sequence). This CDR3 contains 13 residues.

This clone was seen only once. This chain connects TRBV7-2 to TRBJ2-2; the D gene is possibly TRBD1 (5 bases). The V and J ends lost 5 bases and 7 bases respectively, with 14 bases between them. CDR3 length equals 14 residues. The germline CDR1 and CDR2 sequences are SGHTA and FQGNSA. Here the CDR3 DNA reads TGTGCCAGCAGCCTCCTGGCAGGGATCGGGGAGCTGTTTTTT. This encodes CASSLLAGIGELFF.

CDR3 nucleotides: TGTGCCAGCATTCTGACTCCGACAGGTACTGAAGCTTTCTTT. It codes for CASILTPTGTEAFF. V usage is TRBV28 and J usage is TRBJ1-1; TRBD1 might be the D (6 bases). Between the trimmed V and J ends, which lost 7 bases and 5 bases, there was a span of 17 bases. CDR1 is MDHEN and CDR2 is SYDVKM in the germline V gene. The CDR3 runs to 14 residues.

This sequence joins TRBV2 and TRBJ1-5; D may be TRBD1 (5 bases). V shed 6 bases and J shed 0 bases, with 6 bases lying between them. This CDR3 region has 13 residues. Germline-derived CDR1 and CDR2 are SNHLY and FYNNEI. The CDR3 region has the DNA TGTGCCAGCAGACAGGATAGCAATCAGCCCCAGCATTTT. Translating it yields CASRQDSNQPQHF.

The J gene is TRBJ1-1, the V gene TRBV7-9; 12 bases map to TRBD1. In germline, CDR1 is SEHNR, CDR2 FQNEAQ (reference sequence). The CDR3 length is 17 residues. The V gene end was trimmed by 1 base and the J gene end by 6 bases; junction bases not matched to a gene: 9. CDR3 protein: CASSLEFGTGGAAEAFF. As DNA, the CDR3 is TGTGCCAGCAGCTTAGAGTTTGGGACAGGGGGCGCGGCTGAAGCTTTCTTT.